These 27 T cell receptor beta chains came from one sample sequenced in a study of cytomegalovirus exposure and HLA in healthy donors. The PCR contained 60 Vbeta and 13 Jbeta primers. Assay: immunoSEQ multiplex PCR; the TCRdb copy retains only in-frame clones and omits some. Of about 120,000 clones listed, more than 70% were seen once; the top ten hold 0.2% to 0.25%. Sequenced: PBMCs. The receptor set was obtained from a middle-aged man in good health and CMV-seronegative.

In regard to this clone: Mismatch with germline at one junction end may stem from a read error. The CDR3 DNA reads as TGTGCCAGCAGTCCGGTCGACTTT. Translating gives CASSPVDF. The chain joins TRBV28 to TRBJ1-1; D ambiguous. This CDR3 region has 8 residues. The germline CDR1 and CDR2 sequences are MDHEN and SYDVKM.

The chain couples TRBV7-3 to TRBJ2-3; D may be TRBD1 (6 bases). The V and J ends lost 4 bases and 1 base respectively, with 9 bases between them. The CDR3 spans 14 residues. Germline CDR1 is SGHTA and CDR2 is FQGTGA. CDR3 DNA sequence: TGTGCCAGCAGCTCGTCAGGGGGCACAGATACGCAGTATTTT. It encodes CASSSSGGTDTQYF.

The rearrangement uses TRBV5-5 and TRBJ1-6; weak D call: TRBD1 (5 bases). The germline V and J ends were trimmed by 3 bases and 13 bases, with 17 bases remaining between them. Germline values: CDR1 SGHKS, CDR2 YYEKEE (reference sequence). The CDR3 covers 14 residues. As DNA, the CDR3 is TGTGCCAGCAGCTCCTACGGGGGAAATAGCCCCCTCCACTTT. Protein product: CASSSYGGNSPLHF.

The gene calls are TRBV27 and TRBJ2-7, with TRBD1 identical over 7 bases. With V trimmed by 5 bases and J by 1 base, 5 bases remained unmatched. Germline V lookup: CDR1 MNHEY, CDR2 SMNVEV (reference sequence). The CDR3 is 14 amino acids. DNA of the CDR3: TGTGCCAGCAGTGCCCGACAGGGATCCTACGAGCAGTACTTC. It translates to CASSARQGSYEQYF.

The genes are TRBV30 and TRBJ1-1; 11 bases match TRBD1. Germline values: CDR1 GTSNPN, CDR2 SVGIG (reference sequence). Unmatched junction bases numbered 8, after V lost 5 bases and J lost 12 bases. The length of the CDR3 is 12 residues. The CDR3 bases are TGTGCCTGGTCCGGGACAGGGGGTAGGACTTTCTTT. Translated: CAWSGTGGRTFF.

The chain carries TRBV7-9 and TRBJ2-1, with D possibly TRBD1 on 6 matching bases. The CDR3 consists of 16 residues. The germline V gene encodes CDR1 SEHNR and CDR2 FQNEAQ (reference sequence). Trimming left V 0 bases short and J 7 bases short, with 16 bases between. In nucleotides, the CDR3 is TGTGCCAGCAGCTTAGCGGGACAACCGCCGGGAAATGAGCAGTTCTTC. It codes for CASSLAGQPPGNEQFF.

The CDR3 loop is CASNGGVDYGYTF. CDR3 bases: TGTGCCAGCAACGGAGGGGTAGACTATGGCTACACCTTC. This sequence joins TRBV6-5 and TRBJ1-2; TRBD1 is a possible D gene (5 bases). The CDR3 spans 13 residues. V lost 7 bases, J lost 3 bases, and 12 bases lay in between. Germline-derived CDR1 and CDR2 are MNHEY and SVGAGI.

V and J are TRBV4-3 and TRBJ1-2; 7 bases align to TRBD1. The J segment lost 8 bases and the V segment lost 0 bases, leaving 9 bases of the junction unmatched. The CDR3 has 15 residues. Per germline, CDR1 LGHNA and CDR2 YSLEER. The CDR3 reads CASSQDTGASGGYTF. CDR3 DNA: TGCGCCAGCAGCCAAGACACAGGGGCCTCGGGGGGCTACACCTTC.

The rearrangement links TRBV4-2 to TRBJ1-6, with D possibly matching TRBD1 (5 bases). CDR1 and CDR2 (germline): LGHNA, YNFKEQ. The V end was cut by 2 bases, the J end by 9 bases, with 8 bases between. This CDR3 contains 13 residues. The CDR3 region is CASSQLRGSPLHF. CDR3 in DNA: TGTGCCAGCAGCCAACTAAGGGGTTCACCCCTCCACTTT.

This sequence joins TRBV27 and TRBJ1-2; TRBD1 matches at 8 bases. J was trimmed by 8 bases and V by 8 bases; bases with no gene match: 16. The CDR3 loop spans 15 amino acids. Germline V CDR1 and CDR2: MNHEY, SMNVEV (reference sequence). The CDR3 coding sequence is TGTGCCAGCCGGAGCCCAGGACAGGGAGTGTTAGGCTACACCTTC. Its translation: CASRSPGQGVLGYTF.

The J gene is TRBJ2-1, the V gene TRBV15; 15 positions agree with TRBD2. The junction had 19 bases not matched to a gene; V was cut back by 5 bases and J by 8 bases. Per germline, CDR1 LNHNV and CDR2 YYDKDF (reference sequence). CDR3 size: 20 residues. CDR3 amino acids: CATSRPRRTSGRVLEDEQFF. CDR3 coding DNA: TGTGCCACCAGCCGACCCCGGCGGACTAGCGGGAGGGTTTTAGAGGATGAGCAGTTCTTC.

This chain links TRBV5-4 with TRBJ2-1; tentative D call: TRBD1 (6 bases). V lost 0 bases and J 5 bases, leaving 9 bases between the germline ends. From germline, CDR1 is SGHNT and CDR2 YYREEE (reference sequence). This CDR3 comprises 14 residues. CDR3 bases: TGTGCCAGCAGCTTGGGACAGGCACACAATGAGCAGTTCTTC. It translates to CASSLGQAHNEQFF.

The chain uses TRBV4-3 and TRBJ1-1; weak D call: TRBD1 (6 bases). The CDR3 contains 16 residues. Germline V gene lookup returns CDR1 LGHNA and CDR2 YSLEER. Trimming removed 0 bases at V and 1 base at J, with 12 bases between. The CDR3 DNA reads TGCGCCAGCAGCCAAGAAACAGGGCCGTGGAACACTGAAGCTTTCTTT. This codes for CASSQETGPWNTEAFF.

Worth noting for this clone: The same CDR3 can be traced to other DNA sequences in this sample. The chain combines TRBV7-2 with TRBJ2-2, with 7 positions matching TRBD2. The V and J ends lost 6 bases and 0 bases, in that order; junction bases with no gene match: 1. Germline V gene lookup returns CDR1 SGHTA and CDR2 FQGNSA. This CDR3 has 14 residues. DNA of the CDR3: TGTGCCAGCAGGCTAGCGGCGAACACCGGGGAGCTGTTTTTT. Translated, it gives CASRLAANTGELFF.

The chain combines TRBV9 with TRBJ1-1, with a possible D match to TRBD1 (5 bases). Per germline, CDR1 SGDLS and CDR2 YYNGEE. The CDR3 runs to 16 residues. Trimming pared 0 bases from V and 1 base from J, leaving 13 bases between. CDR3 bases: TGTGCCAGCAGCGTAGGAGTAGGTCAGGGGAACACTGAAGCTTTCTTT. Its translation is CASSVGVGQGNTEAFF.

This clone has only one observation. The CDR3 is CASSPQTGSGEKLFF. CDR3 coding DNA: TGTGCCAGCAGCCCTCAAACAGGTTCCGGTGAAAAACTGTTTTTT. V gene TRBV5-4 combines with J gene TRBJ1-4; tentatively, D is TRBD1 (5 bases). The CDR3 is 15 residues long. CDR1 is SGHNT and CDR2 is YYREEE in the germline V gene (reference sequence). Trimming cost V 4 bases and J 7 bases, with 17 bases left between them. The complete variable domain, with remaining parts taken from reference TRBV5-4 and TRBJ1-4, reads ETGVTQSPTHLIKTRGQQVTLRCSSQSGHNTVSWYQQALGQGPQFIFQYYREEENGRGNFPPRFSGLQFPNYSSELNVNALELDDSALYLCASSPQTGSGEKLFFGSGTQLSVL.

The chain has TRBV7-2 and TRBJ2-7; the D gene is possibly TRBD1 (6 bases). The germline gives CDR1 SGHTA, CDR2 FQGNSA. Trimming left V 2 bases short and J 3 bases short, with 11 bases between. The CDR3 consists of 14 residues. This chain's CDR3 is CASSLSGQIYEQYF. As DNA, the CDR3 is TGTGCCAGCAGCTTATCGGGACAAATCTACGAGCAGTACTTC.

V is TRBV6-1 and J is TRBJ1-2; 8 bases agree with TRBD1. The trim removed 4 bases at V and 3 bases at J, leaving 7 bases unmatched. The germline CDR1 and CDR2 sequences are MNHNS and SASEGT. The CDR3 has 15 amino acids. CDR3 amino acids: CASSGQQGGDYGYTF. DNA for the CDR3: TGTGCCAGCAGTGGACAACAGGGGGGTGACTATGGCTACACCTTC.

DNA of the CDR3: TGTGCCAGCAGCACGACTAGCGGGATTTACAATGAGCAGTTCTTC. This codes for CASSTTSGIYNEQFF. This chain connects TRBV9 to TRBJ2-1; 11 positions agree with TRBD2. CDR3 size: 15 residues. The J segment lost 4 bases and the V segment lost 4 bases, leaving 4 bases of the junction unmatched. The germline gives CDR1 SGDLS, CDR2 YYNGEE.

This sequence joins TRBV2 and TRBJ2-5, with TRBD1 matching 10 bases. CDR3 length: 14 residues. The V segment lost 11 bases and the J segment 5 bases; nucleotides outside the gene matches: 11. Germline CDR1 is SNHLY and CDR2 is FYNNEI. Here the CDR3 reads CAGTTGGGKETQYF. Written as DNA, the CDR3 is TGTGCCGGGACGACAGGGGGCGGGAAGGAGACCCAGTACTTC.

On this clone itself: The junction departs from the called germline gene at one end, perhaps through a read error. The J gene is TRBJ1-2, the V gene TRBV5-4; the D gene is possibly TRBD1 (5 bases). The CDR3 runs 12 residues. Germline V gives CDR1 SGHNT, CDR2 YYREEE (reference sequence). In nucleotides, the CDR3 is TGTGCCAGCAGCTTGGCAGGAAGGGAGGGGTCGTTC. Translated, it gives CASSLAGREGSF.

V usage is TRBV5-6 and J usage is TRBJ2-7; weak D call: TRBD1 (6 bases). Trimming cost V 0 bases and J 5 bases, with 15 bases left between them. In germline, CDR1 is SGHDT, CDR2 YYEEEE. The CDR3 covers 15 residues. CDR3 sequence: CASSLAAQGIHEQYF. CDR3 DNA sequence: TGTGCCAGCAGCTTGGCCGCGCAGGGGATACACGAGCAGTACTTC.

The chain has TRBV19 and TRBJ1-5; no clear D. Germline V CDR1 and CDR2: LNHDA, SQIVND (reference sequence). The CDR3 runs to 14 residues. V was cut by 1 base and J by 5 bases, with 9 bases left in between. The CDR3 here is CASSIGGLDQPQHF. CDR3 bases: TGTGCCAGTAGTATAGGTGGGCTCGATCAGCCCCAGCATTTT.

The rearrangement uses TRBV25-1 and TRBJ1-1, with D perhaps TRBD1 (5 bases). Deletions cut 4 bases from V and 2 bases from J, with 11 bases between. Germline loops: CDR1 MGHDK, CDR2 SYGVNS. The CDR3 extends over 14 amino acids. The CDR3 sequence: CASSARGYNTEAFF. The CDR3 DNA follows: TGTGCCAGCAGTGCTAGGGGATATAACACTGAAGCTTTCTTT.

The chain combines TRBV18 with TRBJ2-7, with TRBD1 identical over 7 bases. The CDR3 consists of 14 residues. V lost 1 base, J lost 3 bases, and 3 bases stayed unmatched. The germline CDR1 and CDR2 sequences are KGHSH and LQKENI. CDR3 region: CASSPLGGGYEQYF. CDR3 coding DNA: TGTGCCAGCTCACCACTAGGGGGCGGCTACGAGCAGTACTTC.

The chain employs TRBV9 and TRBJ1-2; 7 bases are a match to TRBD1. CDR3 length: 14 amino acids. Looked up from germline, CDR1 is SGDLS and CDR2 is YYNGEE. V was clipped by 0 bases and J by 6 bases; unmatched bases: 5. The chain's CDR3 is CASSVDGDSHGYTF. The DNA of the CDR3 is TGTGCCAGCAGCGTAGATGGGGACAGCCATGGCTACACCTTC. Supplemented by reference TRBV9 and TRBJ1-2, the full variable domain reads DSGVTQTPKHLITATGQRVTLRCSPRSGDLSVYWYQQSLDQGLQFLIQYYNGEERAKGNILERFSAQQFPDLHSELNLSSLELGDSALYFCASSVDGDSHGYTFGSGTRLTVV.

A single count supports this clone. The J gene is TRBJ1-1, the V gene TRBV28; D remains unclear. Trimming took off 9 bases at V and 11 bases at J, with 16 bases between the two ends. This CDR3 has 11 amino acids. The germline gives CDR1 MDHEN, CDR2 SYDVKM. This chain's CDR3 is CASDNSYEAFF. CDR3 in DNA: TGTGCCAGTGATAACTCTTATGAGGCTTTCTTT.